Listed below are T cell receptor beta chains from one sample, sequenced in a study of blood T cell repertoires in COVID-19. The data were produced by immunoSEQ multiplex PCR, yet TCRdb's version contains in-frame clones alone and is incomplete. The data hold around 62,000 clones, with roughly 92% observed a single time. Sequencing input: peripheral blood. These receptors originate from a man between 65 and 85 years old with active COVID-19. The CDR3 runs from the conserved cysteine through the conserved F or W. A D gene is named only where the DNA matches it firmly. Expanded clones are given a class, and other clones once, few, many or no size at all.

V	J	D	size	DNA	CDR3
TRBV6-4	TRBJ1-1	TRBD1	NA	TGTGCCAGCAGCTTCCTTCACAGGGGCCCACAGCGAACAACCACGAATGAAGCTTTCTTT	CASSFLHRGPQRTTTNEAFF
TRBV9	TRBJ2-2	NA	NA	TGTGCCAGCAGGACAACGAACACCGGGGAGCTGTTTTTT	CASRTTNTGELFF
TRBV24-1	TRBJ2-1	NA	NA	TGTGCCACCAGTGCCCTATGGGCAGATGAGCAGTTCTTC	CATSALWADEQFF
TRBV5-1	TRBJ2-1	TRBD2	NA	TGCGCCAGCAGCTTGGAACTAGCGGGGTACAATGAGCAGTTCTTC	CASSLELAGYNEQFF
TRBV10-3	TRBJ2-2	TRBD1	NA	TGTGCCATCAGCGAGACCGGGACAGGGTCCGGGGAGCTGTTTTTT	CAISETGTGSGELFF
TRBV11-2	TRBJ1-3	TRBD1	NA	TGTGCCAGCAGCGTACGGGGACAGGAGTCTGGAAACACCATATATTTT	CASSVRGQESGNTIYF
TRBV5-8	TRBJ2-3	NA	NA	TGTGCCAGCATCGGGGTGGACAGTTACATTACAGATACGCAGTATTTT	CASIGVDSYITDTQYF
TRBV4-2	TRBJ2-7	TRBD1	NA	TGTGCCAGCAGCCAATACCCGGGACAGGGGAGGGAGCAGTACTTC	CASSQYPGQGREQYF
TRBV21-1	TRBJ2-2	NA	NA	TGTGCCAGCAGCAAAGCAGACAGAAACACCGGGGAGCTGTTTTTT	CASSKADRNTGELFF
TRBV5-5	TRBJ2-3	NA	few	TGTGCCAGCAGCTTGGATTCGCAGCCGAGGATGGATACGCAGTATTTT	CASSLDSQPRMDTQYF
TRBV7-7	TRBJ1-4	NA	NA	TGTGCTAGCAGCTTAGCCCCAAATGAAAAACTGTTTTTT	CASSLAPNEKLFF
TRBV18	TRBJ1-4	TRBD1	NA	TGTGCCAGCTCACCACAACAGGGGGCCGTTGAAAAACTGTTTTTT	CASSPQQGAVEKLFF
TRBV6-5	TRBJ2-5	NA	NA	TGTGCCAGCAGCCAGGGGACGAGGGAGACCCAGTACTTC	CASSQGTRETQYF
TRBV4-1	TRBJ2-7	NA	NA	TGCGCCAGCAGCCAAGCAGGTGACAGGCCGACCTACGAGCAGTACTTC	CASSQAGDRPTYEQYF
TRBV29-1	TRBJ1-2	TRBD1	NA	TGCAGCGTTGTGGGACAGGGAGATAACTATGGCTACACCTTC	CSVVGQGDNYGYTF
TRBV5-8	TRBJ1-2	TRBD1	NA	TGTGCCAGCAGCGGGGACAGGGGAGGCTACACCTTC	CASSGDRGGYTF
TRBV28	TRBJ2-5	NA	once	TGTGCCAGCAGTTTAGGGGGCCCGCGATACGAGACCCAGTACTTC	CASSLGGPRYETQYF
TRBV28	TRBJ1-2	NA	NA	TGTGCCAGCAGGCCGGGTCTAGCCTATGGCTACACCTTC	CASRPGLAYGYTF
TRBV14	TRBJ1-5	NA	NA	TGTGCCAGCAGCCAAGGAGGATCCATCAATCAGCCCCAGCATTTT	CASSQGGSINQPQHF
TRBV5-6	TRBJ1-4	NA	NA	TGTGCCAGCAGCTTTAACCTGCAGATTTCCCCTGGAAAACTGTTTTTT	CASSFNLQISPGKLFF
TRBV18	TRBJ1-2	TRBD1	NA	TGTGCCAGCTCACCAGACAGGGGGCAAGGCTACACCTTC	CASSPDRGQGYTF
TRBV6-4	TRBJ1-1	TRBD1	NA	TGTGCCAGCAGGCCAGACAGGGGTTACACTGAAGCTTTCTTT	CASRPDRGYTEAFF
TRBV7-9	TRBJ2-2	TRBD2	NA	TGTGCCAGCAGCTCGCGGGGGGGCCGAGGGACCGGGGAGCTGTTTTTT	CASSSRGGRGTGELFF
TRBV7-8	TRBJ2-1	NA	NA	TGTGCCAGCAGCTTAGTCCCCAGAGGGACCTACAATGAGCAGTTCTTC	CASSLVPRGTYNEQFF
TRBV28	TRBJ1-1	NA	NA	TGTGCCAGCAGTTTACCCCGGACAATGAACACTGAAGCTTTCTTT	CASSLPRTMNTEAFF
TRBV23-1	TRBJ2-5	NA	NA	TGCGCCAGCAGCGGATACAGGTTCCAAGAGACCCAGTACTTC	CASSGYRFQETQYF
TRBV7-7	TRBJ2-1	NA	NA	TGTGCTAGCAGCTTCGGGAAGGCCTCCTACAATGAGCAGTTCTTC	CASSFGKASYNEQFF
TRBV19	TRBJ1-2	NA	once	TGTGCCAGTAGTATAGGAGAGGCACCCTATGGCTACACCTTC	CASSIGEAPYGYTF
TRBV5-1	TRBJ2-2	TRBD1	NA	TGCGCCAGCAGCTGGGGACAGGGGACTCTGAACACCGGGGAGCTGTTTTTT	CASSWGQGTLNTGELFF
TRBV9	TRBJ2-7	NA	NA	TGTGCCAGCAGCGTAGGGAGAGGAGTCCACCCCTGGGAGCAGTACTTC	CASSVGRGVHPWEQYF
TRBV7-9	TRBJ1-3	NA	few	TGTGCCAGCAGCCCAAGGACAGCCTCTGGAAACACCATATATTTT	CASSPRTASGNTIYF
TRBV9	TRBJ2-7	NA	NA	TGTGCCAGCAGCGTAGGCTTCGGCGGAGTACAGCAGTACTTC	CASSVGFGGVQQYF
TRBV9	TRBJ1-1	TRBD1	NA	TGTGCCAGCAGCAAAGGGACAGGGCGAGCTGAAGCTTTCTTT	CASSKGTGRAEAFF
TRBV19	TRBJ2-3	TRBD2	NA	TGTGCCAGTAGTATAGGGCCTAGCGGGGAAACGCAGTATTTT	CASSIGPSGETQYF
TRBV23-1	TRBJ2-3	TRBD2	NA	TGCGCCAGCAGTCAATCCGGGGGTAGCGGGGGAACCACAGATACGCAGTATTTT	CASSQSGGSGGTTDTQYF
TRBV27	TRBJ2-1	TRBD2	NA	TGTGCCAGCAGTTTATCGTTCGCGGGAGCCTACAATGAGCAGTTCTTC	CASSLSFAGAYNEQFF
TRBV25-1	TRBJ1-2	TRBD1	NA	TGTGCCAGCAGTGAATCAGGGGGCAATGGCTACACCTTC	CASSESGGNGYTF
TRBV5-1	TRBJ2-3	NA	NA	TGCGCCAGCAGCTTCGATAGTTCTCGAGATACGCAGTATTTT	CASSFDSSRDTQYF
TRBV4-3	TRBJ2-1	TRBD1	NA	TGCGCCAGCAGCCACGAACAGGGGGCGTTCGTTGGTCGGTTCTTC	CASSHEQGAFVGRFF
TRBV19	TRBJ1-5	NA	NA	TGTGCCAGTTCAGGGGCAGTAGATAGCAATCAGCCCCAGCATTTT	CASSGAVDSNQPQHF
TRBV6-1	TRBJ1-5	NA	NA	TGTGCCAGCAGTGAAGTCAGGCTGGAGCCCCAGCATTTT	CASSEVRLEPQHF
TRBV9	TRBJ2-7	TRBD1	once	TGTGCCAGCAGCGTAGCACAGGGGGCTTACGAGCAGTACTTC	CASSVAQGAYEQYF
TRBV5-1	TRBJ2-6	NA	NA	TGCGCCAGCAGCTTGAGCAGCGCTGCCGGGGCCAACGTCCTGACTTTC	CASSLSSAAGANVLTF
TRBV19	TRBJ1-5	NA	NA	TGTGCCAGTAGTCCGGGTGGTAAAGATAGCAATCAGCCCCAGCATTTT	CASSPGGKDSNQPQHF
TRBV5-4	TRBJ1-6	NA	NA	TGTGCCAGCAGCTTGGCGAGCGCGGGCAATTCACCCCTCCACTTT	CASSLASAGNSPLHF
TRBV28	TRBJ2-3	TRBD2	NA	TGTGCCAGCAGTTCCGGGACTAGCCCAGATACGCAGTATTTT	CASSSGTSPDTQYF